The rows below give T cell receptor beta chains drawn from one sample of a study of cytomegalovirus exposure and HLA in healthy donors. Assay used: immunoSEQ multiplex PCR; TCRdb lists only in-frame clones, some missing. The sample carries approximately 120,000 clones, 90% to 95% recorded once. Sequenced material: PBMCs. Every receptor here comes from a woman between 18 and 30 years old in good health and CMV-seronegative. CDR3s include the opening cysteine and the closing phenylalanine or tryptophan. A D gene is named only where the DNA matches it firmly. Size is stated for part of the rows, as once, few or many counts, or as a class when the clone is expanded.

>TRBD2|TRBJ2-3|NA|TRBV9
CASNSGGYADTQYF
TGTGCCAGCAACTCGGGGGGGTATGCAGATACGCAGTATTTT
>NA|TRBJ1-1|NA|TRBV30
CAWCSSLAGPTTEAFF
TGTGCCTGGTGTTCAAGCCTGGCAGGCCCCACGACTGAAGCTTTCTTT
>NA|TRBJ2-3|NA|TRBV30
CAWKTGSDTQYF
TGTGCCTGGAAGACGGGATCAGATACGCAGTATTTT
>TRBD1|TRBJ2-7|NA|TRBV11-2
CASSSDRSYEQYF
TGTGCCAGCAGCTCGGACAGGTCCTACGAGCAGTACTTC
>NA|TRBJ2-1|NA|TRBV5-1
CASSLSGNPEQFF
TGCGCCAGCAGCTTGTCGGGGAACCCTGAGCAGTTCTTC
>TRBD1|TRBJ1-5|NA|TRBV30
CALMEGQTFGQPQHF
TGTGCCTTAATGGAGGGACAGACCTTCGGTCAGCCCCAGCATTTT
>TRBD2|TRBJ2-7|NA|TRBV5-5
CASSFAGVPMDEQYF
TGTGCCAGCAGCTTCGCGGGGGTACCCATGGACGAGCAGTACTTC
>TRBD2|TRBJ2-1|NA|TRBV30
CAWANPGLAEEFF
TGTGCCTGGGCCAACCCGGGACTAGCCGAGGAGTTCTTC
>TRBD1|TRBJ1-2|NA|TRBV4-1
CASSQPRDRGQGRNGYTF
TGCGCCAGCAGCCAGCCCCGGGACAGGGGCCAGGGACGGAATGGCTACACCTTC
>TRBD1|TRBJ1-5|NA|TRBV19
CASSILGGARQPQHF
TGTGCCAGTAGTATATTAGGGGGCGCAAGGCAGCCCCAGCATTTT
>TRBD1|TRBJ1-4|NA|TRBV9
CASSVEIGTGAYSTNEKLFF
TGTGCCAGCAGCGTAGAGATCGGGACAGGGGCCTATTCAACTAATGAAAAACTGTTTTTT
>TRBD1|TRBJ1-5|few|TRBV28
CASGITGEKNQPQHF
TGTGCCAGCGGTATTACAGGGGAAAAGAATCAGCCCCAGCATTTT
>TRBD2|TRBJ2-5|NA|TRBV11-2
CASSRRLAGVGETQYF
TGTGCCAGCAGCCGAAGACTAGCGGGAGTAGGCGAGACCCAGTACTTC
>TRBD2|TRBJ2-5|NA|TRBV29-1
CSGTGTSETQETQYF
TGCAGCGGAACCGGGACTAGCGAGACCCAAGAGACCCAGTACTTC
>NA|TRBJ1-5|NA|TRBV9
CASSVDPDQPQHF
TGTGCCAGCAGCGTAGATCCGGATCAGCCCCAGCATTTT
>NA|TRBJ2-7|NA|TRBV5-4
CASSLWADEQYF
TGTGCCAGCAGCTTGTGGGCAGACGAGCAGTACTTC